Detailed here is one T cell receptor beta chain. Antigen unknown. This CDR3 has 13 amino acids. V lost 6 bases and J lost 6, with 12 bases in between. CDR1 MGHRA and CDR2 YSYEKL come from the germline V gene. Here immunoSEQ multiplex PCR was the method, and the copy in TCRdb shows in-frame clones only, minus some. The sample records tens of thousands of clones, about 91% being singletons. The data belong to a study of OX40 agonist ivuxolimab in advanced cancers. Whole-study context: Prior anti-PD-1, anti-PD-L1 or anti-CTLA-4 therapy did not bar entry, and approximately 40% had some.

General study findings and limits: Specificity for antigen went undetermined in the expanded peripheral T cells. Mean expanded clone counts were higher in CD8+ than CD4+ T cells. CD4+ and CD8+ T cells in blood underwent clonal expansion by week 6 at 0.1 to 3.0 mg/kg.

This chain joins TRBV4-1 and TRBJ2-1, with D perhaps matching TRBD1 (7 bases). Source: CD4+ or CD8+ T cells sorted from blood, taken in a trial of the OX40 agonist ivuxolimab. This receptor was obtained from an adult with an advanced solid tumor such as melanoma, head and neck, liver or kidney cancer. CDR3 sequence reads: CASSQGGINEQFF. The CDR3 DNA reads as TGCGCCAGCAGTCAGGGGGGTATCAATGAGCAGTTCTTC.